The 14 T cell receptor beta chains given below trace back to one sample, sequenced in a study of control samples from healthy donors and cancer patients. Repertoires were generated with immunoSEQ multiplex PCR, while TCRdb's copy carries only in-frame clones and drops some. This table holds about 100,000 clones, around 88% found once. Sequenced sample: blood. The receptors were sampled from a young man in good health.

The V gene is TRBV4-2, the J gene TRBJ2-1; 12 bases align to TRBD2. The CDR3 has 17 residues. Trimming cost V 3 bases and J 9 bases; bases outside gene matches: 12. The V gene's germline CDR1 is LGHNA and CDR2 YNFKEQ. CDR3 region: CASSQTSGRGVRSEQFF. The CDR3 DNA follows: TGTGCCAGCAGCCAGACTAGCGGGAGAGGGGTTAGGAGTGAGCAGTTCTTC.

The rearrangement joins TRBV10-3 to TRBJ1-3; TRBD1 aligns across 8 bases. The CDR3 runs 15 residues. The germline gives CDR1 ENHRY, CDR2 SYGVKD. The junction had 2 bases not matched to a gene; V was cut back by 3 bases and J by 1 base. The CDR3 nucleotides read TGTGCCATCAGTGAAGGGGACAGGTCTGGAAACACCATATATTTT. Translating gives CAISEGDRSGNTIYF.

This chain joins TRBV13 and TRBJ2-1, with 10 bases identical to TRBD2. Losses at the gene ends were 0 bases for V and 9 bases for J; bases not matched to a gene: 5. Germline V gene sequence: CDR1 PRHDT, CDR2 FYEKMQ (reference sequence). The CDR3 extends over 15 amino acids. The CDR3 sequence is CASSLGLAGEGEQFF. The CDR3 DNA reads TGTGCCAGCAGCTTAGGCCTAGCGGGAGAGGGTGAGCAGTTCTTC.

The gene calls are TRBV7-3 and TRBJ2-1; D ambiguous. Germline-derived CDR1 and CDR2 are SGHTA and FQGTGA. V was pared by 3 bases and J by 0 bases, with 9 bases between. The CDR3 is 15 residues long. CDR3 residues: CASSFAVSSYNEQFF. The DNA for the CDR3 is TGTGCCAGCAGCTTTGCGGTCAGCTCCTACAATGAGCAGTTCTTC.

The DNA of the CDR3 is TGTGCCAGCAGCCCTCAAGGTCTCAACACCGGGGAGCTGTTTTTT. The encoded protein is CASSPQGLNTGELFF. J is TRBJ2-2 and V is TRBV21-1. TRBV21-1 is shown as a pseudogene. This CDR3 spans 15 amino acids.

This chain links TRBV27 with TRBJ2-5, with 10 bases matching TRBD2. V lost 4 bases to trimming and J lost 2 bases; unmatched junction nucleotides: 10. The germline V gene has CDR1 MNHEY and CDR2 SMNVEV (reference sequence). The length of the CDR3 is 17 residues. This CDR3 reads CASSSPLAGGRQETQYF. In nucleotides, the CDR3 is TGTGCCAGCAGTTCTCCTTTAGCGGGAGGCAGGCAAGAGACCCAGTACTTC.

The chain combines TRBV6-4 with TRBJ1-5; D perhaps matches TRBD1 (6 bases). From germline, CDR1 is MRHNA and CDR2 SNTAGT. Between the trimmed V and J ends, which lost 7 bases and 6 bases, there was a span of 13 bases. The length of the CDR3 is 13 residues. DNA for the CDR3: TGTGCCAGCAAAGCAGGGGAGGGTCAGCCCCAGCATTTT. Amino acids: CASKAGEGQPQHF.

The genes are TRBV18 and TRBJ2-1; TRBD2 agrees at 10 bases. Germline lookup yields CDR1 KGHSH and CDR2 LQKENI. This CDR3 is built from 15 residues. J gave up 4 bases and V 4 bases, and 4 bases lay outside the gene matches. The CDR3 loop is CASSRGTSDYNEQFF. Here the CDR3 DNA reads TGTGCCAGCTCACGAGGGACTAGCGATTACAATGAGCAGTTCTTC.

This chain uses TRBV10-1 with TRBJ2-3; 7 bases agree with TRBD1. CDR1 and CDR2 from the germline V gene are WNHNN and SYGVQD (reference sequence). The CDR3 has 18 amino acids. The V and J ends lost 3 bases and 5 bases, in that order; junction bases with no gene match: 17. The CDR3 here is CASSDPRTGTANLDTQYF. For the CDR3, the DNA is TGCGCCAGCAGTGACCCACGGACAGGTACGGCAAACCTAGATACGCAGTATTTT.

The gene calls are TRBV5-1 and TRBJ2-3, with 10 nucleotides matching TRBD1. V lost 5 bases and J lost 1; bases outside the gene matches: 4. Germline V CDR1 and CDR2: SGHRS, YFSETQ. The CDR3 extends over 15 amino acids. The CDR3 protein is CASRWGTGGTDTQYF. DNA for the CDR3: TGCGCCAGCAGGTGGGGGACAGGGGGCACAGATACGCAGTATTTT.

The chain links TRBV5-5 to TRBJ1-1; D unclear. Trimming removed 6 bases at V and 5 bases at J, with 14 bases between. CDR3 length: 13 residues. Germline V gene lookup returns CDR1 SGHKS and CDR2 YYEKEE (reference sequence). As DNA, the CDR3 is TGTGCCAGCACCCCTCTAGGTGGTACTGAAGCTTTCTTT. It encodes CASTPLGGTEAFF.

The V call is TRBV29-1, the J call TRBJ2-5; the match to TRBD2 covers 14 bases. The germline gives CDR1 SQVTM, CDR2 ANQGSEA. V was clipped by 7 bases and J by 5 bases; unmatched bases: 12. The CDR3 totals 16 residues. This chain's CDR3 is CSGQKTSGRAGETQYF. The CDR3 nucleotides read TGCAGCGGCCAAAAGACTAGCGGGAGGGCCGGGGAGACCCAGTACTTC.

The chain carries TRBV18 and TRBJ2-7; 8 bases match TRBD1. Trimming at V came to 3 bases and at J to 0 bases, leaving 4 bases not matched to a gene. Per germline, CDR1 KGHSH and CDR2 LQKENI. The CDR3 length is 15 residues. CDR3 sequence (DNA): TGTGCCAGCTCACCCGGACAGGGAACCTCCTACGAGCAGTACTTC. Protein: CASSPGQGTSYEQYF.

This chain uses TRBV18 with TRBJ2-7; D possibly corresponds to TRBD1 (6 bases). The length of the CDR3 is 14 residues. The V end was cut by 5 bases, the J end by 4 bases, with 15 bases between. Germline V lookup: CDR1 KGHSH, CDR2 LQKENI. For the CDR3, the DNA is TGTGCCAGCTCATCTTCCAGGGGCCGGTACGAGCAGTACTTC. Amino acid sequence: CASSSSRGRYEQYF.